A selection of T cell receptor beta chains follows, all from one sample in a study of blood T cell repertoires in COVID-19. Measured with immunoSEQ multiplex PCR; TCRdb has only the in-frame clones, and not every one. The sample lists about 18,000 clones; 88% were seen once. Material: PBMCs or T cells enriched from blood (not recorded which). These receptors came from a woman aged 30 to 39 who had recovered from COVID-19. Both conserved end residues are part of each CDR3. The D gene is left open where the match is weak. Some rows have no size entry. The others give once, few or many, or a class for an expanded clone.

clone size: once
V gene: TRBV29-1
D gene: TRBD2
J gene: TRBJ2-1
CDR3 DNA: TGCAGCGGCCGAATTGGAAGTGGACTAGCGGGGGCCACCTACAATGAGCAGTTCTTC
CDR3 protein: CSGRIGSGLAGATYNEQFF

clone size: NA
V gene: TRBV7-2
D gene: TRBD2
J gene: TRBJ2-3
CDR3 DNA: TGTGCCAGCAGCTTAGGGCTAGCGGGCACAGATACGCAGTATTTT
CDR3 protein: CASSLGLAGTDTQYF

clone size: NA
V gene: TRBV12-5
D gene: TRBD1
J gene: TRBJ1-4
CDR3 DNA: TGTGCTAGTGGTTTGGATCAACAGGGGGCAACTAATGAAAAACTGTTTTTT
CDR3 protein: CASGLDQQGATNEKLFF

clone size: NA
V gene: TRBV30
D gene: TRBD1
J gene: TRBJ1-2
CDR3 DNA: TGTGCCTGGAGTTCACAGGGGGTGGGCTATGGCTACACCTTC
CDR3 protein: CAWSSQGVGYGYTF

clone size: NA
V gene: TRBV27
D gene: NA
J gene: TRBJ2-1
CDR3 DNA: TGTGCCAGCAGTTGGGCTGGCTACAATGAGCAGTTCTTC
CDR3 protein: CASSWAGYNEQFF

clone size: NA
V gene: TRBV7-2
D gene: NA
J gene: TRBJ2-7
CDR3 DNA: TGTGCCAGCAGCTTCTGGTTGGAGGGGACCTACGAGCAGTACTTC
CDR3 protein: CASSFWLEGTYEQYF

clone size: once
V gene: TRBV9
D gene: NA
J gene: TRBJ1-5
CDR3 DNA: TGTGCCAGCAGCGGAGTTGACAGTAGCAATCAGCCCCAGCATTTT
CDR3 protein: CASSGVDSSNQPQHF

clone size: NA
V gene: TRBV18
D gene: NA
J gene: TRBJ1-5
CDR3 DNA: TGTGCCAGCTCACTTCTGCCCGGGGAGGGGAGCAATCAGCCCCAGCATTTT
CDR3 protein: CASSLLPGEGSNQPQHF

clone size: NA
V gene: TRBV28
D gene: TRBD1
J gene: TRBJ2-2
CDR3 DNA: TGTGCCAGCAGTTTCGGGGACAGGGGGCCCCCCGGGGAGCTGTTTTTT
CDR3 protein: CASSFGDRGPPGELFF

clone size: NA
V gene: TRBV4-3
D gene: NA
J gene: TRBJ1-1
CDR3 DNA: TGCGCCAGCAGCCAAGACATGGAGGCGACTGAAGCTTTCTTT
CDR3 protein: CASSQDMEATEAFF

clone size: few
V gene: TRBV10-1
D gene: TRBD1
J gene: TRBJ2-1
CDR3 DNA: TGCGCCACCGGACAGGGGTTCAATGAGCAGTTCTTC
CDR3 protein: CATGQGFNEQFF

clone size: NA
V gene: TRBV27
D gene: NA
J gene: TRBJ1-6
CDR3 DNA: TGTGCCAGCAGTTTTGGCAGGGGCTGGGATTCACCCCTCCACTTT
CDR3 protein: CASSFGRGWDSPLHF

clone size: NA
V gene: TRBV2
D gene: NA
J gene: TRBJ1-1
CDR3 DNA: TGTGCCAGCACCCACTCTCCCAGGGGCGGTGGCTTAGACACTGAAGCTTTCTTT
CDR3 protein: CASTHSPRGGGLDTEAFF

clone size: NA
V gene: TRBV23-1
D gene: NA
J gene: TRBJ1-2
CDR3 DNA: TGCGCCAGCAGTACCGGACTCTACTATGGCTACACCTTC
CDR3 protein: CASSTGLYYGYTF

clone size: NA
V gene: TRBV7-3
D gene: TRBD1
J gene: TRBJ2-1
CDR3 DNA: TGTGCCAGCAGCCTTTGGACAGGGAAAGACAATGAGCAGTTCTTC
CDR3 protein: CASSLWTGKDNEQFF

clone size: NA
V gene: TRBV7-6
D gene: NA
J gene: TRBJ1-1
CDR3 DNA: TGTGCCAGCAGCCCTCTTGAGGCAGCTTTCTTT
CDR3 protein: CASSPLEAAFF

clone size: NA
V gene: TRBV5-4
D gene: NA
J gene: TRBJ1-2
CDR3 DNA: TGTGCCAGCAGCTCGCCCACGGTGAACTATGGCTACACCTTC
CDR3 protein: CASSSPTVNYGYTF

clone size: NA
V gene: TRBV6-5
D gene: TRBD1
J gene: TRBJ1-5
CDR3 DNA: TGTGCCAGCAGTACGACCCGGGACAGGAATCAGCCCCAGCATTTT
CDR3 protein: CASSTTRDRNQPQHF